This TCR beta chain was recorded in a study of cytotoxic CD8 clonotypes in ibrutinib-treated CLL. For the study at large: Average yields of 255,043 productive templates and 80,000 to 100,000 productive rearrangements characterized the samples.

Deep sequencing aimed at 1 in 200,000 to 1 in 1 million T cells' resolution. Repertoires were generated with immunoSEQ multiplex PCR, while TCRdb's copy carries only in-frame clones and drops some. The sample consists of 130,000 to 150,000 clones, around 80% of them appearing once. The TCR sequence derives from a human donor with chronic lymphocytic leukemia. The specimen was PBMCs, collected after 12 months of ibrutinib treatment.

The CDR3 reads CASSIERGGTGELFF. The CDR3 nucleotides are TGTGCCAGTAGTATAGAGCGGGGCGGCACCGGGGAGCTGTTTTTT. The chain combines TRBV19 with TRBJ2-2; TRBD2 might be the D (6 bases). There are 15 residues in the CDR3. Trimming removed 0 bases at V and 4 bases at J, with 9 bases between. Germline values: CDR1 LNHDA, CDR2 SQIVND (reference sequence).